This T cell receptor (beta chain) was captured in a study of Ad26.COV2.S vaccination and SARS-CoV-2 variants. V lost 5 bases to trimming and J lost 6 bases; unmatched junction nucleotides: 3. CDR1 is MNHEY, CDR2 SMNVEV, per germline (reference sequence). The CDR3 consists of 13 residues. Documented treatment: around 19 received Ad26.COV2.S at low or high dose, single or two shots; 5 received placebo; per-sample allocation not given. On day 63 after the first injection, vaccine and placebo recipients gave samples. Measured with immunoSEQ multiplex PCR; TCRdb has only the in-frame clones, and not every one. The top ten clones hold more than 3% of a sample with approximately 420,000 clones, roughly nine tenths of them seen once.

This receptor was obtained from a person aged 18-65 years who received the Ad26.COV2.S COVID-19 vaccine or a placebo. The source material was peripheral blood, sampled in a trial of Ad26.COV2.S vaccine versus placebo. The rearrangement joins TRBV27 to TRBJ2-2, with 7 bases fitting TRBD1. The CDR3 protein is CASSPTGPGELFF. In DNA, the CDR3 is TGTGCCAGCAGTCCGACAGGGCCCGGGGAGCTGTTTTTT.